This T cell receptor beta chain is from a study of identifying expanded T cells in peripheral blood. General study results and limits: Clone count variance between roughly 2-week samples rose with total template count. About 1.2 clones differed between technical replicates, versus about 15 and 19 over time.

Generated by immunoSEQ multiplex PCR, the TCRdb table keeps only in-frame clones and is missing some. The repertoire holds 95,000 or so clones, 86% seen once, with 5.6% in the top ten. Healthy donors had no documented immune events, such as infections, while sampled. V lost 6 bases to trimming and J lost 5 bases; unmatched junction nucleotides: 10. The germline V gene encodes CDR1 SNHLY and CDR2 FYNNEI. This CDR3 contains 15 residues. On this clone: Antigen unknown.

The chain carries TRBV2 and TRBJ2-5; 9 positions agree with TRBD1. This clonotype was sampled from a person aged 18-70 years in good health. Sequencing was performed on blood. The CDR3 region has the DNA TGTGCCAGCAGCCTTCTCACAGGGGGCCGGGAGACCCAGTACTTC. Translation: CASSLLTGGRETQYF.